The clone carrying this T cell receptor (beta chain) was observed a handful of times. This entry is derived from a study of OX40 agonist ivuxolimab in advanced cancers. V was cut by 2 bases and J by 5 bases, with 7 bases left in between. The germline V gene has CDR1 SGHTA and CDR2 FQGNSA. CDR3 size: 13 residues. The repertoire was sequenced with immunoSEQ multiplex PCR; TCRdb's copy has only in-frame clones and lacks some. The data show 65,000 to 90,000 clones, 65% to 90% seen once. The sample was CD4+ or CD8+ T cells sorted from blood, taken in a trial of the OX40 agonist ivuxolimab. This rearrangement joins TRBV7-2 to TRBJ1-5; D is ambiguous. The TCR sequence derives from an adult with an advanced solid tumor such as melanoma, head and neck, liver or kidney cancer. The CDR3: CASSLQADQPQHF. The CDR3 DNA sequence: TGTGCCAGCAGCTTACAGGCTGATCAGCCCCAGCATTTT.